This entry describes one T cell receptor beta chain. Antigen specificity is unknown. These data belong to a study of naive and memory T cell subsets. An equimolar mix of two oligonucleotides served as the beta constant-region primer for TRBC1 and TRBC2. Ligated cDNA was amplified by four rounds of PCR with nested alpha and beta constant-region primers and SP2. TCRdb itself ran the UMI-ligation and nested PCR reads through MiXCR, one entry per CDR3 protein. In the table there are 150,000 or so distinct CDR3 sequences, over 20% of which are singletons. General study results and limits: Naive repertoires, especially CD8, held a few larger clonotypes, possibly memory cells re-expressing CD45RA.

The sequence came from a human donor in good health. The sequenced sample consisted of naive CD4+ T cells from blood.

The CDR3 sequence is CASSPPQGMAFF. CDR3 DNA: TGTGCCAGCAGTCCCCCGCAGGGTATGGCTTTCTTT. The chain couples TRBV6-5 to TRBJ1-1; tentative D call: TRBD1 (5 bases). Germline CDR1 is MNHEY and CDR2 is SVGAGI. V shed 5 bases and J shed 11 bases, with 15 bases lying between them. The CDR3 spans 12 residues.